This T cell receptor (beta chain) was found in a study of T cells in Graves' hyperthyroidism and ophthalmopathy. This clonotype occurred many times. This CDR3 contains 16 residues. CDR1 and CDR2 (germline): SGHTA, FQGTGA. V was clipped by 2 bases and J by 0 bases, with 8 bases between them. What was amplified from RNA transcripts were TCR beta CDR3 regions. First-round RT-PCR with HTBI primers amplified the TCR CDR3 region. TCRdb re-called the multiplex PCR reads through MiXCR, storing one row per CDR3 protein. The table records roughly 580,000 distinct CDR3 sequences, about 45% of them present only once.

This sequence joins TRBV7-3 and TRBJ2-6; D is unclear. Sequencing was carried out using peripheral blood or thyroid tissue (not recorded which). This TCR derives from a woman between 18 and 30 years old with Graves' hyperthyroidism. The CDR3: CASSLSLGSGANVLTF. The DNA for the CDR3 is TGTGCCAGCAGCTTATCCCTGGGCTCTGGGGCCAACGTCCTGACTTTC.